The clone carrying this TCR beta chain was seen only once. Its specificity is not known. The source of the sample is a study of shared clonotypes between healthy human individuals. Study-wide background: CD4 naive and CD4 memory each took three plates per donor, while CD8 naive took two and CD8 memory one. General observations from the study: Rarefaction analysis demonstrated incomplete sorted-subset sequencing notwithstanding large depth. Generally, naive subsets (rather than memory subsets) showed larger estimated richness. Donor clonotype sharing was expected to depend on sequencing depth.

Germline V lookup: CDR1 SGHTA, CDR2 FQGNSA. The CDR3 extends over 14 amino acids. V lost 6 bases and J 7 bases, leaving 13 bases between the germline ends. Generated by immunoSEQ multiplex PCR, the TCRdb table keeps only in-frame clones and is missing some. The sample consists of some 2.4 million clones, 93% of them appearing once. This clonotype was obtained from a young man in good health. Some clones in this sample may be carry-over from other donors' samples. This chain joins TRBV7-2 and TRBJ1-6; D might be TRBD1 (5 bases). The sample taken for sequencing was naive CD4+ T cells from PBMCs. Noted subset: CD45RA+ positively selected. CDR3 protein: CASRTGVGNSPLHF. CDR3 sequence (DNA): TGTGCCAGCAGAACGGGGGTTGGGAATTCACCCCTCCACTTT.